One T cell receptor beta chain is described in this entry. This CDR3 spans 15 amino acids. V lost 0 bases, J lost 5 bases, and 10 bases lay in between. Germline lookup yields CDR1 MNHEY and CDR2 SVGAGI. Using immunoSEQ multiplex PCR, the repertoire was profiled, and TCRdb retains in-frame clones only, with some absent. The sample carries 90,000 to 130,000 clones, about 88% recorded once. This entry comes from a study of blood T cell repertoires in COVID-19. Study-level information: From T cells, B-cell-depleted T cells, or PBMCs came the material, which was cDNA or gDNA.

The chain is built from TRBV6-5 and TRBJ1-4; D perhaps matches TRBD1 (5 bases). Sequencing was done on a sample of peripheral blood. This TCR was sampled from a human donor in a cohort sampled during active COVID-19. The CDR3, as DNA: TGTGCCAGCAGTTACTCTGACAGAAGAAATGAAAAACTGTTTTTT. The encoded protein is CASSYSDRRNEKLFF.